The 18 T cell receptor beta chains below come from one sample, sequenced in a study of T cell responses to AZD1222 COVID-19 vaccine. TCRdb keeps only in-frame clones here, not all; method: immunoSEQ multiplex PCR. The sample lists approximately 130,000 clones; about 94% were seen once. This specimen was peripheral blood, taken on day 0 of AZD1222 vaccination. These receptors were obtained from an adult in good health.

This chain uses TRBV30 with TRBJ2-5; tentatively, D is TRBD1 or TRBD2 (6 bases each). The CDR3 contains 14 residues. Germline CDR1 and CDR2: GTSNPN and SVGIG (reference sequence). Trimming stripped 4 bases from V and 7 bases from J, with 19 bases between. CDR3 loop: CAWKGGNREGTQYF. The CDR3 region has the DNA TGTGCCTGGAAGGGGGGCAATCGGGAAGGGACCCAGTACTTC.

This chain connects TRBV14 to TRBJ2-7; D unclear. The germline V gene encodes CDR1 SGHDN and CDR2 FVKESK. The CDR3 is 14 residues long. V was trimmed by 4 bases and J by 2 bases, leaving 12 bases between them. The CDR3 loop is CASSPLRAPYEQYF. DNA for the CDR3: TGTGCCAGCAGCCCCTTAAGGGCTCCCTACGAGCAGTACTTC. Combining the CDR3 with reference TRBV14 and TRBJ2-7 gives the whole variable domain EAGVTQFPSHSVIEKGQTVTLRCDPISGHDNLYWYRRVMGKEIKFLLHFVKESKQDESGMPNNRFLAERTGGTYSTLKVQPAELEDSGVYFCASSPLRAPYEQYFGPGTRLTVT.

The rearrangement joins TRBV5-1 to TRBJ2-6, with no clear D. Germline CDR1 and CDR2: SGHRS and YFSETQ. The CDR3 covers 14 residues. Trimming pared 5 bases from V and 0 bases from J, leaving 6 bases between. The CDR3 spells CASRTGSGANVLTF. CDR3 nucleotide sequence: TGCGCCAGCAGGACTGGCTCTGGGGCCAACGTCCTGACTTTC.

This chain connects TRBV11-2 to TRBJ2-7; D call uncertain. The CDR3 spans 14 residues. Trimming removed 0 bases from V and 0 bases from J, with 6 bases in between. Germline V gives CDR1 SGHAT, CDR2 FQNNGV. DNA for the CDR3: TGTGCCAGCAGCTTAGAATCAGGCTCCTACGAGCAGTACTTC. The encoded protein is CASSLESGSYEQYF.

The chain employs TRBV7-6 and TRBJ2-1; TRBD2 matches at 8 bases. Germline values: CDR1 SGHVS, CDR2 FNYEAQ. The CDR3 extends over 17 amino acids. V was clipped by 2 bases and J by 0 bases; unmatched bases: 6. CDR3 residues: CASSLPVGGGSYNEQFF. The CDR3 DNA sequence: TGTGCCAGCAGCTTACCGGTCGGGGGGGGCTCCTACAATGAGCAGTTCTTC.

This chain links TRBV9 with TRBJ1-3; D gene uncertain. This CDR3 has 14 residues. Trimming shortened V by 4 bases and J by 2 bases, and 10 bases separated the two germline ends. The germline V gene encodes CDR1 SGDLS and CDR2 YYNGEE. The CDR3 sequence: CASSRQYPGNTIYF. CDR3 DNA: TGTGCCAGCAGCCGGCAATATCCTGGAAACACCATATATTTT.

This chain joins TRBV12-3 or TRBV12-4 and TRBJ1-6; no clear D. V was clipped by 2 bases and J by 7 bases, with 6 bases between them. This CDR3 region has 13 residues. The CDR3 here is CASSLIRNSPLHF. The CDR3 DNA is TGTGCCAGCAGTTTAATTAGAAATTCACCCCTCCACTTT.

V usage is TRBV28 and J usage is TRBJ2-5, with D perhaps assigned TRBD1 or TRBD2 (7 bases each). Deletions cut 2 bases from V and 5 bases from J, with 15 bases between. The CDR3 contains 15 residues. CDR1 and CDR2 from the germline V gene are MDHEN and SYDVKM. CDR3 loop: CASSLRQGGTETQYF. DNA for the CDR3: TGTGCCAGCAGTTTAAGGCAGGGGGGGACGGAGACCCAGTACTTC. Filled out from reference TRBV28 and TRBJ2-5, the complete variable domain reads DVKVTQSSRYLVKRTGEKVFLECVQDMDHENMFWYRQDPGLGLRLIYFSYDVKMKEKGDIPEGYSVSREKKERFSLILESASTNQTSMYLCASSLRQGGTETQYFGPGTRLLVL.

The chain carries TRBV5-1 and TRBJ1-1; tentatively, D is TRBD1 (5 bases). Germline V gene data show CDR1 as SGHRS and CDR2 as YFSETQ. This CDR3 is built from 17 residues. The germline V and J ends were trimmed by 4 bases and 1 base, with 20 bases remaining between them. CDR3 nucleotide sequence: TGCGCCAGCAGCCCGGGAGGGGCCGGAGGGAAGAACACTGAAGCTTTCTTT. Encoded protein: CASSPGGAGGKNTEAFF.

CDR3 loop: CASSHRWAGHTEAFF. CDR3 nucleotides: TGTGCCAGCAGCCATCGATGGGCAGGACATACTGAAGCTTTCTTT. V is TRBV14 and J is TRBJ1-1, with D possibly matching TRBD1 (5 bases). Trimming shortened V by 3 bases and J by 5 bases, and 16 bases separated the two germline ends. Looked up from germline, CDR1 is SGHDN and CDR2 is FVKESK. CDR3 length: 15 residues.

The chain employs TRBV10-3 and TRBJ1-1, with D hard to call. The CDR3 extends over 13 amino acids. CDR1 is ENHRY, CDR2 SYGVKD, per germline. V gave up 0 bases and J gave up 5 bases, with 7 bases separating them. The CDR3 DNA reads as TGTGCCATCAGTGAGTCGATAGGAACTGAAGCTTTCTTT. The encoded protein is CAISESIGTEAFF.

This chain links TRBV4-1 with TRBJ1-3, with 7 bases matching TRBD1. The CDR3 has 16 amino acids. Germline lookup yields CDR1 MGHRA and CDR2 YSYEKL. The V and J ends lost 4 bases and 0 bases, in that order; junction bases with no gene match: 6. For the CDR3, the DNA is TGCGCCAGCAGCCCCAGACAGGGTGTCTCTGGAAACACCATATATTTT. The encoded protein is CASSPRQGVSGNTIYF.

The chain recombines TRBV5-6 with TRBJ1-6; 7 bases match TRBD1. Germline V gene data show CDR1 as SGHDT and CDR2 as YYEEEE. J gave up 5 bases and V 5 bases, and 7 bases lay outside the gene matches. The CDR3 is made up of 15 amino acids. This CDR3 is CASSTDRANNSPLHF. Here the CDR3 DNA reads TGTGCCAGCAGTACCGACAGGGCTAATAATTCACCCCTCCACTTT.

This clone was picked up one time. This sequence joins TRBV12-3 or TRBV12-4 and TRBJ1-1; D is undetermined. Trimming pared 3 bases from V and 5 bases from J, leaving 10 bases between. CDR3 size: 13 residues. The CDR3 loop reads CASSFGLLTEAFF. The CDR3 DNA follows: TGTGCCAGCAGTTTCGGTCTTCTGACTGAAGCTTTCTTT.

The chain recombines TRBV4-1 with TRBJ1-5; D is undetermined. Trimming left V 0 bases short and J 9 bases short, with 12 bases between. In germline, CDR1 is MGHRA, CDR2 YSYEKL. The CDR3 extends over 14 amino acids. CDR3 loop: CASSQEEAPWPQHF. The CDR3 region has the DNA TGCGCCAGCAGCCAAGAGGAGGCTCCATGGCCCCAGCATTTT.

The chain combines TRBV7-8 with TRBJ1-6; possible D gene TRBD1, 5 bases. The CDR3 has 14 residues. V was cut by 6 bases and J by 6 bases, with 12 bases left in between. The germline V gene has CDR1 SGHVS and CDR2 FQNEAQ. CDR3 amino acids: CASRYRDGNSPLHF. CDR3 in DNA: TGTGCCAGCAGATACCGGGACGGTAATTCACCCCTCCACTTT.

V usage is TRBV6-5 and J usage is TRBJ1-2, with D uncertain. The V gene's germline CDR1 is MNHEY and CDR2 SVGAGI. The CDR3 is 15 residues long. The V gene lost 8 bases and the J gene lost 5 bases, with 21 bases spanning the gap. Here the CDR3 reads CASLKKGMGYYGYTF. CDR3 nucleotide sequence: TGTGCCAGCCTAAAGAAGGGTATGGGGTATTATGGCTACACCTTC.

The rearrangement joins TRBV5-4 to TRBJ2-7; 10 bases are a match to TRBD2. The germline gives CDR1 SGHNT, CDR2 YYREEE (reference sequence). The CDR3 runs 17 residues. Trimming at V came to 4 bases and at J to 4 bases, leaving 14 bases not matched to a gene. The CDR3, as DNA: TGTGCCAGCAGCGTCTCTTTAGCGGGGGGCGCCGATTACGAGCAGTACTTC. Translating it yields CASSVSLAGGADYEQYF.